This T cell receptor (beta chain) was sequenced during a study of cytomegalovirus exposure and HLA in healthy donors. Study-level points and caveats: The study listed roughly 150 cytomegalovirus-associated TCR beta chains.

Germline values: CDR1 SGHDT, CDR2 YYEEEE. There are 14 residues in the CDR3. V gave up 4 bases and J gave up 4 bases, with 12 bases separating them. Comments on this clone: Its antigen is not known.

13 Jbeta primers and 60 Vbeta primers were used for the PCR. TCRdb's copy holds only in-frame clones and misses some; the assay was immunoSEQ multiplex PCR. Of about 130,000 clones listed, approximately 87% were seen once; the top ten hold 1.5%. Sample: PBMCs. The chain is built from TRBV5-6 and TRBJ2-1, with D possibly being TRBD2 (7 bases). This TCR was recovered from a man aged 35 to 55 in good health and CMV-seronegative. CDR3 sequence (DNA): TGTGCCAGCAGCCGGGGAGGGGGGTACAATGAGCAGTTCTTC. Translating it yields CASSRGGGYNEQFF.